The TCR beta chain under discussion was sequenced for a study of cytomegalovirus exposure and HLA in healthy donors. Germline loops: CDR1 GTSNPN, CDR2 SVGIG (reference sequence). Trimming left V 2 bases short and J 14 bases short, with 15 bases between. This CDR3 has 11 residues. PCR involved 60 Vbeta and 13 Jbeta primers. Method: immunoSEQ multiplex PCR; TCRdb's copy keeps in-frame clones and lacks some. This sample has 120,000 or so clones, with around 75% found just once. This TCR was sampled from a woman aged 45 to 65 in good health and CMV-seropositive. Sequencing was done on a sample of PBMCs. V usage is TRBV30 and J usage is TRBJ1-2; D unresolved. This CDR3 is CAWSSGQAQTF. The CDR3 DNA sequence: TGTGCCTGGAGTTCAGGTCAGGCTCAGACCTTC.